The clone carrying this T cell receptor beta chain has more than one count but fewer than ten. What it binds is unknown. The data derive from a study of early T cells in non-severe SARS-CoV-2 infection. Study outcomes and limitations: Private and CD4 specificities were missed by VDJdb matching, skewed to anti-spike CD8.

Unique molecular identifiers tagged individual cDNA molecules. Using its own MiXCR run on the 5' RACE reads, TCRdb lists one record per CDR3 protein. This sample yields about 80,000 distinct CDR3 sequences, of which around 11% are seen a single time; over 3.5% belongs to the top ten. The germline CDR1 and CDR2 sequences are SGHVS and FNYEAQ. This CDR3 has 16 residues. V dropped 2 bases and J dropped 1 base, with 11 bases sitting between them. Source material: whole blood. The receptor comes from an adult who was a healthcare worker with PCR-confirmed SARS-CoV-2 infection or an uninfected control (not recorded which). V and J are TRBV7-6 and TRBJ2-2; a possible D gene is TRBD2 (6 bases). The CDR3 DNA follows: TGTGCCAGCAGCTTAAAAACTAGCTGGAACACCGGGGAGCTGTTTTTT. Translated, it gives CASSLKTSWNTGELFF.